Sequencing of this TCR beta chain was carried out in a study of radiotherapy plus CTLA-4 blockade in lung cancer. The protocol was immunoSEQ multiplex PCR, while the TCRdb copy is restricted to in-frame clones and leaves out a portion. The data hold roughly 66,000 clones, with around 86% observed a single time. Notes on this clone: As yet, its antigen is unknown.

Trimming took 3 bases from V and 0 from J, leaving 11 bases between them. The CDR3 totals 16 residues. Germline V gives CDR1 KGHSH, CDR2 LQKENI. Ipilimumab CTLA-4 blockade and focal radiation were given to patients with chemo-refractory metastatic non-small-cell lung cancer. Regarding the study as a whole: Blood saw expansion of tumor-derived TCR clones after radiotherapy plus ipilimumab.

The sequencing used peripheral blood, collected from a patient treated with radiotherapy plus ipilimumab. The gene calls are TRBV18 and TRBJ2-2, with D perhaps matching TRBD2 (6 bases). This TCR came from a human donor with non-small cell lung cancer who had a partial response to radiotherapy plus ipilimumab. CDR3 bases: TGTGCCAGCTCACCGGGGGGTCCCCCGAACACCGGGGAGCTGTTTTTT. Protein sequence: CASSPGGPPNTGELFF.